A single sample gave rise to the 22 T cell receptor beta chains below, sequenced in a study of cytomegalovirus exposure and HLA in healthy donors. The PCR had 60 Vbeta and 13 Jbeta primers. The method was immunoSEQ multiplex PCR; TCRdb's version includes in-frame clones alone and lacks a portion of them. Of roughly 100,000 clones in the sample, 75% were seen once. The sequencing sample was made of PBMCs. These receptors all stem from a man between 40 and 49 years old in good health and CMV-seronegative.

The chain couples TRBV19 to TRBJ2-7; tentatively, D is TRBD1 (5 bases). There are 12 residues in the CDR3. Germline V gene data show CDR1 as LNHDA and CDR2 as SQIVND (reference sequence). Trimming cost V 4 bases and J 3 bases, with 7 bases left between them. This chain's CDR3 is CASSKQDYEQYF. The CDR3 region has the DNA TGTGCCAGTAGTAAACAGGACTACGAGCAGTACTTC.

The J gene is TRBJ2-5, the V gene TRBV6-6, with 12 bases identical to TRBD2. CDR1 MNHNY and CDR2 SVGAGI come from the germline V gene (reference sequence). V lost 2 bases, J lost 4 bases, and 5 bases stayed unmatched. CDR3 length: 16 amino acids. The DNA for the CDR3 is TGTGCCAGCAGTTACGCTAGCGGGGGGGCCGTAGAGACCCAGTACTTC. This gives the protein CASSYASGGAVETQYF.

A few counts support this clone. This chain joins TRBV5-6 and TRBJ2-4, with D perhaps TRBD2 (7 bases). The germline V gene has CDR1 SGHDT and CDR2 YYEEEE. V was clipped by 4 bases and J by 5 bases, with 13 bases between them. This CDR3 region has 14 residues. The CDR3 DNA reads TGTGCCAGCAGCCGGGACTACAGGGAAAACATTCAGTACTTC. Translated: CASSRDYRENIQYF. Based on the CDR3 plus reference TRBV5-6 and TRBJ2-4, the full variable domain is DAGVTQSPTHLIKTRGQQVTLRCSPKSGHDTVSWYQQALGQGPQFIFQYYEEEERQRGNFPDRFSGHQFPNYSSELNVNALLLGDSALYLCASSRDYRENIQYFGAGTRLSVL.

A few counts support this clone. The chain joins TRBV7-9 to TRBJ2-7; a weak D match, TRBD1 (6 bases). Germline V lookup: CDR1 SEHNR, CDR2 FQNEAQ (reference sequence). The CDR3 is 13 residues long. The V and J ends lost 5 bases and 6 bases respectively, with 14 bases between them. The CDR3 region is CASSVDSGAEQYF. The CDR3 region has the DNA TGTGCCAGCAGCGTTGACTCAGGGGCCGAGCAGTACTTC.

Comments on this clone: The CDR3 does not end in the conserved phenylalanine or tryptophan, so this is likely a read error. The rearrangement links TRBV19 to TRBJ1-1; D may be TRBD1 (5 bases). This CDR3 has 13 residues. The V end was cut by 8 bases, the J end by 2 bases, with 12 bases between. Germline V gene lookup returns CDR1 LNHDA and CDR2 SQIVND (reference sequence). CDR3 nucleotide sequence: TGTGCCAGTCGACCCTGGACAAACACTGAAGCTTTCCTT. Translated, it gives CASRPWTNTEAFL.

This clone was seen only a few times. In DNA form, the CDR3 reads TGCGCCAGCAGCTGGTCCCGGGATCCGTCCTACGAGCAGTACTTC. Its translation is CASSWSRDPSYEQYF. This sequence joins TRBV5-1 and TRBJ2-7; a weak D match, TRBD2 (5 bases). Germline lookup yields CDR1 SGHRS and CDR2 YFSETQ. Trimming took off 3 bases at V and 1 base at J, with 14 bases between the two ends. CDR3 length equals 15 residues.

This clone was seen more than once but under ten times. The chain couples TRBV13 to TRBJ2-5; the match to TRBD2 covers 11 bases. CDR3 length: 17 residues. The J segment lost 2 bases and the V segment lost 5 bases, leaving 10 bases of the junction unmatched. CDR1 is PRHDT and CDR2 is FYEKMQ in the germline V gene (reference sequence). The CDR3 DNA sequence: TGTGCCAGCAGCCCACCCCCGGGACTAGCGGTTCAAGAGACCCAGTACTTC. This gives the protein CASSPPPGLAVQETQYF.

Turning to this clone: The junction does not match germline at one end; this may be a read error. CDR3 sequence (DNA): TGTGCCAGCAGTGCGGGGATGAACACTGAAGCTTCCTTT. Amino acids: CASSAGMNTEASF. This chain connects TRBV6-6 to TRBJ1-1; D not resolved. The CDR3 consists of 13 residues. Germline values: CDR1 MNHNY, CDR2 SVGAGI (reference sequence).

The chain joins TRBV6-5 to TRBJ2-7, with D possibly TRBD1 on 6 matching bases. Trimming took off 6 bases at V and 2 bases at J, with 14 bases between the two ends. CDR1 and CDR2 from the germline V gene are MNHEY and SVGAGI. The CDR3 has 14 amino acids. CDR3 DNA sequence: TGTGCCAGCAGGGGGGCTTTGGGGCCCTACGAGCAGTACTTC. Translated, it gives CASRGALGPYEQYF.

Many counts were recorded for this clone. The rearrangement uses TRBV2 and TRBJ2-5; 9 nucleotides match TRBD1. V shed 6 bases, J shed 7 bases, and the junction held 9 bases outside the gene matches. CDR1 is SNHLY, CDR2 FYNNEI, per germline. This CDR3 region has 14 residues. The CDR3 nucleotides read TGTGCCAGCAGGGCAACAGGGGGCTATGCGACCCAGTACTTC. Translated, it gives CASRATGGYATQYF.

CDR3 loop: CASSLGGDQETQYF. DNA for the CDR3: TGTGCCAGCAGCTTAGGCGGGGATCAAGAGACCCAGTACTTC. The chain is built from TRBV7-9 and TRBJ2-5, with D possibly matching TRBD2 (6 bases). Germline CDR1 reads SEHNR; CDR2 reads FQNEAQ (reference sequence). Trimming removed 1 base from V and 2 bases from J, with 8 bases in between. This CDR3 region has 14 residues. The full variable domain, its missing parts supplied by reference TRBV7-9 and TRBJ2-5, is DTGVSQNPRHKITKRGQNVTFRCDPISEHNRLYWYRQTLGQGPEFLTYFQNEAQLEKSRLLSDRFSAERPKGSFSTLEIQRTEQGDSAMYLCASSLGGDQETQYFGPGTRLLVL.

The chain joins TRBV7-2 to TRBJ1-1; TRBD1 matches at 8 bases. CDR3 length: 15 residues. Germline values: CDR1 SGHTA, CDR2 FQGNSA. Losses at the gene ends were 3 bases for V and 0 bases for J; bases not matched to a gene: 3. The CDR3 sequence is CASSLTGAMNTEAFF. For the CDR3, the DNA is TGTGCCAGCAGCTTGACAGGGGCCATGAACACTGAAGCTTTCTTT.

In its sample, this clone was seen a few times. The rearrangement uses TRBV7-3 and TRBJ2-5; D might be TRBD1 (6 bases). The germline V gene has CDR1 SGHTA and CDR2 FQGTGA. The CDR3 totals 13 residues. Trimming shortened V by 5 bases and J by 5 bases, and 12 bases separated the two germline ends. CDR3: CASSIQGSETQYF. CDR3 in DNA: TGTGCCAGCAGCATCCAGGGGAGTGAGACCCAGTACTTC.

The rearrangement uses TRBV6-6 and TRBJ1-3, with a possible D match to TRBD1 (5 bases). This CDR3 has 16 amino acids. Germline CDR1 MNHNY, CDR2 SVGAGI (reference sequence). Trimming stripped 4 bases from V and 1 base from J, with 14 bases between. CDR3 nucleotide sequence: TGTGCCAGCAGTTCCCTCAGGGTACCGTCTGGAAACACCATATATTTT. Translated: CASSSLRVPSGNTIYF.

The rearrangement joins TRBV6-1 to TRBJ1-1; no reliable D call. The CDR3 covers 13 residues. Germline V gene sequence: CDR1 MNHNS, CDR2 SASEGT. The V end was cut by 6 bases, the J end by 5 bases, with 13 bases between. The CDR3 here is CASRVSSGTEAFF. CDR3 nucleotide sequence: TGTGCCAGCAGGGTCTCCTCGGGGACTGAAGCTTTCTTT.

The chain combines TRBV6-1 with TRBJ2-2; TRBD1 matches at 9 bases. V trimming: 7 bases; J trimming: 7 bases; junction bases outside the gene matches: 7. The germline CDR1 and CDR2 sequences are MNHNS and SASEGT. This CDR3 is 14 amino acids long. The CDR3 DNA is TGTGCCAGCATAACAGGGGGCGCGGGCGGGGAGCTGTTTTTT. This gives the protein CASITGGAGGELFF.

This clone has a single count. The genes are TRBV5-4 and TRBJ2-3; 8 bases agree with TRBD2. CDR1 and CDR2 (germline): SGHNT, YYREEE (reference sequence). CDR3 size: 16 residues. Losses at the gene ends were 3 bases for V and 2 bases for J; bases not matched to a gene: 8. In nucleotides, the CDR3 is TGTGCCAGCAGCTCCGCGGGGGGCTACCTCACAGATACGCAGTATTTT. Its protein is CASSSAGGYLTDTQYF.

The genes are TRBV2 and TRBJ1-4; 8 bases fit TRBD1. V dropped 1 base and J dropped 7; count of bases not matched to a gene: 8. The CDR3 is made up of 16 amino acids. CDR1 and CDR2 from the germline V gene are SNHLY and FYNNEI. CDR3 amino acids: CASSEDRQGISEKLFF. The DNA of the CDR3 is TGTGCCAGCAGTGAAGATCGACAGGGGATTAGTGAAAAACTGTTTTTT.

The chain combines TRBV7-2 with TRBJ2-2; 8 positions agree with TRBD1. V shed 3 bases, J shed 8 bases, and the junction held 5 bases outside the gene matches. The CDR3 length is 14 residues. CDR1 SGHTA and CDR2 FQGNSA come from the germline V gene. The CDR3 bases are TGTGCCAGCAGCTTTGGCAGGGGGCATGGGGAGCTGTTTTTT. It codes for CASSFGRGHGELFF.

This clone was found once. This chain joins TRBV21-1 and TRBJ2-5; the DNA was not used to check the table's D call, TRBD2. TRBV21-1 constitutes a pseudogene. The CDR3 is made up of 18 amino acids. The CDR3 sequence is CASSPRQGLRLVQETQYF. In DNA, the CDR3 is TGTGCCAGCAGCCCCCGCCAGGGACTCCGGTTGGTCCAAGAGACCCAGTACTTC.

This clone was seen only a few times. The DNA of the CDR3 is TGCGCCAGCAGCTTCTCATATTCGAGAAGCCAAGAGACCCAGTACTTC. This gives the protein CASSFSYSRSQETQYF. The chain recombines TRBV5-1 with TRBJ2-5, with D unclear. This CDR3 contains 16 residues. V lost 2 bases and J lost 1, with 15 bases in between. Germline V lookup: CDR1 SGHRS, CDR2 YFSETQ.

V gene TRBV4-2 combines with J gene TRBJ2-7, with D possibly matching TRBD1 (5 bases). The length of the CDR3 is 16 residues. Trimming stripped 4 bases from V and 1 base from J, with 17 bases between. In germline, CDR1 is LGHNA, CDR2 YNFKEQ. The CDR3: CASSPHQGSGSYEQYF. CDR3 nucleotide sequence: TGTGCCAGCAGCCCGCACCAGGGTAGTGGGTCCTACGAGCAGTACTTC.